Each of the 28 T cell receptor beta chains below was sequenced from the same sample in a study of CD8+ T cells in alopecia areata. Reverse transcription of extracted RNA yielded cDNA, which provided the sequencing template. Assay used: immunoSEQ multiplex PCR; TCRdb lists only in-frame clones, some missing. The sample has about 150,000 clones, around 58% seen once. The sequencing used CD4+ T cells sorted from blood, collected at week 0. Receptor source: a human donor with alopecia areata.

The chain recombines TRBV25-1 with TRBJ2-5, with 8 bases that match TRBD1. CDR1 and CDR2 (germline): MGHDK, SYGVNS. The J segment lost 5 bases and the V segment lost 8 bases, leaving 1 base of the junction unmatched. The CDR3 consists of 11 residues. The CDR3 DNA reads TGTGCCAGCCGACAGGGGGAGACCCAGTACTTC. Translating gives CASRQGETQYF.

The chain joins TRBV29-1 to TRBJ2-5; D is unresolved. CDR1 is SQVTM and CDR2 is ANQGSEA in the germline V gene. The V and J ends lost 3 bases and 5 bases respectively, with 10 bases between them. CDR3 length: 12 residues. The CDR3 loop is CSVDQATETQYF. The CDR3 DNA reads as TGCAGCGTTGACCAAGCCACGGAGACCCAGTACTTC.

This chain's CDR3 is CASSRDSPEQYF. DNA for the CDR3: TGTGCCAGCAGCAGGGACAGCCCCGAGCAGTACTTC. This chain connects TRBV5-6 to TRBJ2-7, with TRBD1 identical over 7 bases. Per germline, CDR1 SGHDT and CDR2 YYEEEE. The CDR3 length is 12 residues. V shed 4 bases and J 6 bases; nucleotides not matched to a gene: 4.

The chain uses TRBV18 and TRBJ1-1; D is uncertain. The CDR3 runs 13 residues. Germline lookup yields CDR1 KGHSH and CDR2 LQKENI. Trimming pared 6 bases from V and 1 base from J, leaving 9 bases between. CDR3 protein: CASSRPGNTEAFF. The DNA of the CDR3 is TGTGCCAGCTCCAGGCCCGGGAACACTGAAGCTTTCTTT.

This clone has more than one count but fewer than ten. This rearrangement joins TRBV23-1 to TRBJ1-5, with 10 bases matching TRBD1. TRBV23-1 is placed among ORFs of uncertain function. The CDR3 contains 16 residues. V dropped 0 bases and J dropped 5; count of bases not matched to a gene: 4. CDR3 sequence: CASSQSRTGGHQPQHF. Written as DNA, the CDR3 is TGCGCCAGCAGTCAATCTAGGACAGGGGGACATCAGCCCCAGCATTTT.

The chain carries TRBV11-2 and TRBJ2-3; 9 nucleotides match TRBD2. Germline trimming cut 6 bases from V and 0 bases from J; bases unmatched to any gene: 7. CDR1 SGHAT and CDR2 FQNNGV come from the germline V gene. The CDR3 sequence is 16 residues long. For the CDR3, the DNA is TGTGCCAGCAGTCCTCCTAGCGGGGTAAGCACAGATACGCAGTATTTT. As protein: CASSPPSGVSTDTQYF.

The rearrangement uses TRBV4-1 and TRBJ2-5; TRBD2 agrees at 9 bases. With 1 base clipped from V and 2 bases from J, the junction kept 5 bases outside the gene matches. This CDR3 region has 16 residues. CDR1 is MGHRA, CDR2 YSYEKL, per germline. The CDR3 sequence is CASSQGGGAGQETQYF. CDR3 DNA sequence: TGCGCCAGCAGCCAAGGCGGGGGGGCCGGGCAAGAGACCCAGTACTTC.

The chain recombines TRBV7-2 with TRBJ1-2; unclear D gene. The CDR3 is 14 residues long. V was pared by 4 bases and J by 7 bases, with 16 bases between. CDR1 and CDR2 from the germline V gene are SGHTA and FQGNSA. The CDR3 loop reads CASSSRAEFSGYTF. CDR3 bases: TGTGCCAGCAGCTCCCGGGCAGAGTTCTCTGGCTACACCTTC.

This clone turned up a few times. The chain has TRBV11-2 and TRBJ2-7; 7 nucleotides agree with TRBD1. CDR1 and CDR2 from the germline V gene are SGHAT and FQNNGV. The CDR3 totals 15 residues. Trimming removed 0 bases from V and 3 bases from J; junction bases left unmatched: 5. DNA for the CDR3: TGTGCCAGCAGCTTAGATGACAGGGCCTTCTACGAGCAGTACTTC. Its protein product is CASSLDDRAFYEQYF.

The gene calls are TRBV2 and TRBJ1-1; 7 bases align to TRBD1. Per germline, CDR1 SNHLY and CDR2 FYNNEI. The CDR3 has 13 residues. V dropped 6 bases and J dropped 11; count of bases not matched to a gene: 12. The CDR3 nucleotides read TGTGCCAGCAGGTCGGACAGGACCCTGTATGCTTTCTTT. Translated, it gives CASRSDRTLYAFF.

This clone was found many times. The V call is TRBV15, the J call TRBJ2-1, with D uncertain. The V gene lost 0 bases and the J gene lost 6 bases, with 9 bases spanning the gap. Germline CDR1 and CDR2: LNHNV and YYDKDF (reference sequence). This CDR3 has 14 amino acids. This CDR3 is CATSRDRRPNEQFF. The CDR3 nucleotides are TGTGCCACCAGCAGAGATCGTCGGCCCAATGAGCAGTTCTTC.

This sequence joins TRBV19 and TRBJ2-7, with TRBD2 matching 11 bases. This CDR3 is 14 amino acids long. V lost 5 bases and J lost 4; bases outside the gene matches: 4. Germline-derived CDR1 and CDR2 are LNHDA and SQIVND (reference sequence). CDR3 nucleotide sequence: TGTGCCAGTAGTGCGACTAGCGGGGCGTACGAGCAGTACTTC. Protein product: CASSATSGAYEQYF.

This chain's CDR3 is CASSPYGGGGETQYF. Written as DNA, the CDR3 is TGTGCCAGCAGTCCCTACGGCGGGGGCGGAGAGACCCAGTACTTC. The chain employs TRBV25-1 and TRBJ2-5; perhaps TRBD2 as D (7 bases). The germline V gene encodes CDR1 MGHDK and CDR2 SYGVNS. V shed 5 bases and J shed 4 bases, with 17 bases lying between them. This CDR3 comprises 15 residues. Looking up the rest from reference TRBV25-1 and TRBJ2-5 gives the full variable domain: EADIYQTPRYLVIGTGKKITLECSQTMGHDKMYWYQQDPGMELHLIHYSYGVNSTEKGDLSSESTVSRIRTEHFPLTLESARPSHTSQYLCASSPYGGGGETQYFGPGTRLLVL.

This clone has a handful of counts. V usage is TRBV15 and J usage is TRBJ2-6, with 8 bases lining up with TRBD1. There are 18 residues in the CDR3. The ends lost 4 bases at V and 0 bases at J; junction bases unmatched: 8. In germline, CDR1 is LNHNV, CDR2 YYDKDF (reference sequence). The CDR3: CATSKGTGFPSGANVLTF. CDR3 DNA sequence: TGTGCCACCAGCAAAGGGACAGGATTTCCCTCTGGGGCCAACGTCCTGACTTTC.

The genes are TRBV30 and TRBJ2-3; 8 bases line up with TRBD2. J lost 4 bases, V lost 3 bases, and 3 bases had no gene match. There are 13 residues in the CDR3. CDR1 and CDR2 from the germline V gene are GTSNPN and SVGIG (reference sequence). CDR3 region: CAWSSGGADTQYF. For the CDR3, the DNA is TGTGCCTGGAGCAGCGGGGGCGCAGATACGCAGTATTTT.

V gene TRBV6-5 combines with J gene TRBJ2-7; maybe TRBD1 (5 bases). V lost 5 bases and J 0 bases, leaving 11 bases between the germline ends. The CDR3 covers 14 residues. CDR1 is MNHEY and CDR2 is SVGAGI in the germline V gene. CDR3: CASSKQDTSYEQYF. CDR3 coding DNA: TGTGCCAGCAGTAAACAGGATACCTCCTACGAGCAGTACTTC.

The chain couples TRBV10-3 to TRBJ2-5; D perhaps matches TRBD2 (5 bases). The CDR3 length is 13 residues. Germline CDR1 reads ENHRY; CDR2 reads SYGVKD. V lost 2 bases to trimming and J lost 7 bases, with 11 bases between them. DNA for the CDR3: TGTGCCATCAGTGAGCTCGCGGAGGCGACCCAGTACTTC. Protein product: CAISELAEATQYF.

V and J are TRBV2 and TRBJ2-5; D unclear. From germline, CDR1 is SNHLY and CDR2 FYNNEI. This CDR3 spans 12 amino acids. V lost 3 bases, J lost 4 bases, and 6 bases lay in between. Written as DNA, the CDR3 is TGTGCCAGCAGTGACGAGCGAGAGACCCAGTACTTC. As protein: CASSDERETQYF. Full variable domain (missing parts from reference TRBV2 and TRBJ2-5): EPEVTQTPSHQVTQMGQEVILRCVPISNHLYFYWYRQILGQKVEFLVSFYNNEISEKSEIFDDQFSVERPDGSNFTLKIRSTKLEDSAMYFCASSDERETQYFGPGTRLLVL.

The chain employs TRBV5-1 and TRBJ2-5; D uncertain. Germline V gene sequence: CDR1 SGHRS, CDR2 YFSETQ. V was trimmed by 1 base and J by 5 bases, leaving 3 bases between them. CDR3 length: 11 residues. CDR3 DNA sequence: TGCGCCAGCAGCTTGTCGGAGACCCAGTACTTC. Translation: CASSLSETQYF.

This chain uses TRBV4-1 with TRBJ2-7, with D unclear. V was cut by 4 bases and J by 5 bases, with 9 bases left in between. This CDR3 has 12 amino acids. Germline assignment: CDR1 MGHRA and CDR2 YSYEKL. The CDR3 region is CASSPFGHEQYF. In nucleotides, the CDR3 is TGCGCCAGCAGCCCGTTTGGGCACGAGCAGTACTTC.

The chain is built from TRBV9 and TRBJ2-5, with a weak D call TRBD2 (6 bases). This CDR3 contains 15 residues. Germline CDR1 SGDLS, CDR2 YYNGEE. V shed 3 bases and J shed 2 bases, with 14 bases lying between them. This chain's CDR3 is CASSEWGDRQETQYF. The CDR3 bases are TGTGCCAGCAGCGAGTGGGGGGACCGTCAAGAGACCCAGTACTTC.

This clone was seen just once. CDR3 residues: CSVEDPGNYGYTF. The CDR3 bases are TGCAGCGTTGAAGATCCAGGGAACTATGGCTACACCTTC. This chain links TRBV29-1 with TRBJ1-2; possible D gene TRBD1, 5 bases. Per germline, CDR1 SQVTM and CDR2 ANQGSEA. Trimming removed 0 bases from V and 2 bases from J, with 7 bases in between. The CDR3 spans 13 residues.

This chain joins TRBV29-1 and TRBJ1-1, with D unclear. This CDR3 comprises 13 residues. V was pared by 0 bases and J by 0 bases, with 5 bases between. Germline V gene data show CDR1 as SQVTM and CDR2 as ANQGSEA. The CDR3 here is CSVEEVLNTEAFF. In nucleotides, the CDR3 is TGCAGCGTTGAAGAGGTCCTGAACACTGAAGCTTTCTTT.

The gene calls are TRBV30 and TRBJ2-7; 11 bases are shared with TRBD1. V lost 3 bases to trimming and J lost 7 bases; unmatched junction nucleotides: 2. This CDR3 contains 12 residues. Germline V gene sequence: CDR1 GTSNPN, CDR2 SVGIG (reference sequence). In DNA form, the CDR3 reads TGTGCCTGGAGCGGGACAGGGGGGGAGCAGTACTTC. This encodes CAWSGTGGEQYF. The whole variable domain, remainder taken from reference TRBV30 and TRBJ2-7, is SQTIHQWPATLVQPVGSPLSLECTVEGTSNPNLYWYRQAAGRGLQLLFYSVGIGQISSEVPQNLSASRPQDRQFILSSKKLLLSDSGFYLCAWSGTGGEQYFGPGTRLTVT.

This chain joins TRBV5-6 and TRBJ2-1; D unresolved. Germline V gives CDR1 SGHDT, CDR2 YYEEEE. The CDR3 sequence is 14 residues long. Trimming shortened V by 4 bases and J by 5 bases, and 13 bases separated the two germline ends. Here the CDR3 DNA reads TGTGCCAGCAGCCTAATCGACACCGACAATGAGCAGTTCTTC. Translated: CASSLIDTDNEQFF.

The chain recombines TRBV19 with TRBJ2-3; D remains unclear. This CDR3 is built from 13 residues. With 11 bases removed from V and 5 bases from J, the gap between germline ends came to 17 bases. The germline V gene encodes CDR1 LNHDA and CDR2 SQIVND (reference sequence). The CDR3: CASVANVGDTQYF. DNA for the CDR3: TGTGCCTCAGTAGCAAATGTCGGAGATACGCAGTATTTT.

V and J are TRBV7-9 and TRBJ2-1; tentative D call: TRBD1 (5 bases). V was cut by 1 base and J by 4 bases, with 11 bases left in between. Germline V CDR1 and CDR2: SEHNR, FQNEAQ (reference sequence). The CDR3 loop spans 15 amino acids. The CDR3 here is CASSLGQGTYNEQFF. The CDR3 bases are TGTGCCAGCAGCTTAGGGCAGGGAACTTACAATGAGCAGTTCTTC.

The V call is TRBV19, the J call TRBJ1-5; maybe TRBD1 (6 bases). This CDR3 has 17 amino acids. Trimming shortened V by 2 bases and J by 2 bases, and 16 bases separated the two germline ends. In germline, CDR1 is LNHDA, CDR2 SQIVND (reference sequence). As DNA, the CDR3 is TGTGCCAGTAGTATACCTCAGGGGTTTTCGGGCAATCAGCCCCAGCATTTT. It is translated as CASSIPQGFSGNQPQHF.